These T cell receptor beta chains were read from a single sample in a study of identical twins. TCRdb reprocessed the 5' RACE reads via MiXCR and lists one record per CDR3 protein. The profile shows 300,000 to 400,000 distinct CDR3 sequences, approximately 8.7% of them singletons. Sequenced input: naive T cells sorted from blood. All receptors come from a woman aged 45-59 years in good health. Both conserved end residues are part of each CDR3. Each record gives: clone size, D gene, V gene, J gene, CDR3 protein, CDR3 DNA. D genes are given only for firm matches. Part of the rows lack a size; the others show once, few, many or a class for expanded clones.

clone size: few
D gene: .
V gene: TRBV6-1
J gene: TRBJ1-1
CDR3 protein: CASKDRFKNTEAFF
CDR3 DNA: TGTGCCAGCAAAGACAGGTTTAAGAACACTGAAGCTTTCTTT

clone size: many
D gene: .
V gene: TRBV27
J gene: TRBJ2-3
CDR3 protein: CASTPLGGIEADTQYF
CDR3 DNA: TGTGCCAGCACCCCTTTAGGGGGTATTGAAGCAGATACGCAGTATTTT

clone size: many
D gene: TRBD1
V gene: TRBV20-1
J gene: TRBJ2-3
CDR3 protein: CSSGTARDTQYF
CDR3 DNA: TGCAGTTCCGGGACAGCGAGAGATACGCAGTATTTT

clone size: .
D gene: .
V gene: TRBV7-9
J gene: TRBJ1-1
CDR3 protein: CASSFQGFTEAFF
CDR3 DNA: TGTGCCAGCAGCTTCCAGGGGTTTACTGAAGCTTTCTTT

clone size: many
D gene: .
V gene: TRBV6-1
J gene: TRBJ2-1
CDR3 protein: CASSEHGSLSYNEQFF
CDR3 DNA: TGTGCCAGCAGTGAACACGGTAGCCTCTCCTACAATGAGCAGTTCTTC

clone size: .
D gene: TRBD2
V gene: TRBV28
J gene: TRBJ2-1
CDR3 protein: CASTAGTSFFF
CDR3 DNA: TGTGCCAGCACCGCCGGGACTAGCTTTTTCTTC

clone size: few
D gene: TRBD2
V gene: TRBV10-3
J gene: TRBJ2-2
CDR3 protein: CAISDLAGNTGELFF
CDR3 DNA: TGTGCCATCAGTGATCTAGCGGGGAACACCGGGGAGCTGTTTTTT

clone size: few
D gene: .
V gene: TRBV12-3/TRBV12-4
J gene: TRBJ1-1
CDR3 protein: CAGGGNLGAEAFF
CDR3 DNA: TGTGCCGGCGGGGGCAACTTGGGTGCTGAAGCTTTCTTT

clone size: few
D gene: .
V gene: TRBV11-3
J gene: TRBJ2-1
CDR3 protein: CASSLDLGGQEQFF
CDR3 DNA: TGTGCCAGCAGCTTAGATCTCGGCGGGCAGGAGCAGTTCTTC

clone size: .
D gene: .
V gene: TRBV20-1
J gene: TRBJ2-1
CDR3 protein: CSAKATNEQFF
CDR3 DNA: TGCAGTGCTAAAGCAACGAATGAGCAGTTCTTC

clone size: many
D gene: .
V gene: TRBV6-5
J gene: TRBJ2-7
CDR3 protein: CASSTIYEQYF
CDR3 DNA: TGTGCCAGCAGTACGATATACGAGCAGTACTTC

clone size: few
D gene: TRBD2
V gene: TRBV4-1
J gene: TRBJ2-7
CDR3 protein: CASSPGLAGMYF
CDR3 DNA: TGCGCCAGCAGCCCCGGACTAGCGGGAATGTACTTC

clone size: .
D gene: .
V gene: TRBV24-1
J gene: TRBJ1-2
CDR3 protein: CATSDSGAGGYTF
CDR3 DNA: TGTGCCACCAGTGATTCGGGGGCTGGAGGCTACACCTTC

clone size: .
D gene: .
V gene: TRBV6-1
J gene: TRBJ2-5
CDR3 protein: CASNPGDPQETQYF
CDR3 DNA: TGTGCCAGCAATCCAGGGGACCCCCAAGAGACCCAGTACTTC

clone size: few
D gene: TRBD1
V gene: TRBV29-1
J gene: TRBJ2-1
CDR3 protein: CSVAGQGVYNEQFF
CDR3 DNA: TGCAGCGTTGCGGGACAGGGGGTCTACAATGAGCAGTTCTTC

clone size: many
D gene: .
V gene: TRBV7-9
J gene: TRBJ1-2
CDR3 protein: CASSSPGVGYTF
CDR3 DNA: TGTGCCAGCAGCTCCCCGGGGGTTGGCTACACCTTC

clone size: few
D gene: .
V gene: TRBV5-1
J gene: TRBJ1-1
CDR3 protein: CASRGGTDGKAFF
CDR3 DNA: TGCGCCAGCAGAGGGGGGACCGACGGGAAAGCTTTCTTT

clone size: many
D gene: .
V gene: TRBV13
J gene: TRBJ1-2
CDR3 protein: CASSRVQTACTF
CDR3 DNA: TGTGCCAGCTCGAGGGTTCAGACAGCATGCACCTTC

clone size: .
D gene: .
V gene: TRBV5-1
J gene: TRBJ2-2
CDR3 protein: CASSFVVYTGELFF
CDR3 DNA: TGCGCCAGCAGCTTTGTGGTATACACCGGGGAGCTGTTTTTT

clone size: .
D gene: .
V gene: TRBV29-1
J gene: TRBJ2-1
CDR3 protein: CSVDGLPDMYNEQFF
CDR3 DNA: TGCAGCGTTGACGGGCTGCCAGACATGTACAATGAGCAGTTCTTC

clone size: .
D gene: .
V gene: TRBV12-3/TRBV12-4
J gene: TRBJ2-3
CDR3 protein: CASADGYTDTQYF
CDR3 DNA: TGTGCCAGTGCCGACGGCTACACAGATACGCAGTATTTT

clone size: few
D gene: .
V gene: TRBV19
J gene: TRBJ1-1
CDR3 protein: CASSTRAKLGKGNTEAFF
CDR3 DNA: TGTGCCAGTAGTACCCGGGCTAAGCTTGGGAAAGGGAACACTGAAGCTTTCTTT

clone size: .
D gene: .
V gene: TRBV5-6
J gene: TRBJ1-1
CDR3 protein: CASSSDNTAEAFF
CDR3 DNA: TGTGCCAGCAGCTCGGATAATACAGCTGAAGCTTTCTTT

clone size: many
D gene: TRBD2
V gene: TRBV24-1
J gene: TRBJ2-3
CDR3 protein: CATSAPGLADLRNTQYF
CDR3 DNA: TGTGCCACCAGTGCCCCGGGACTAGCGGACCTTCGGAATACGCAGTATTTT

clone size: few
D gene: .
V gene: TRBV7-2
J gene: TRBJ2-2
CDR3 protein: CASRLRASNTGELFF
CDR3 DNA: TGTGCCAGCAGGTTGAGGGCTTCGAACACCGGGGAGCTGTTTTTT

clone size: .
D gene: .
V gene: TRBV21-1
J gene: TRBJ2-7
CDR3 protein: CASRGHKFSCEQYF
CDR3 DNA: TGTGCCAGCAGGGGACATAAATTCTCCTGCGAGCAGTACTTC

clone size: few
D gene: .
V gene: TRBV12-3/TRBV12-4
J gene: TRBJ1-3
CDR3 protein: CASSLRGTRFLSGNTIYF
CDR3 DNA: TGTGCCAGCAGTTTAAGGGGAACCCGCTTTCTCTCTGGAAACACCATATATTTT

clone size: few
D gene: TRBD1
V gene: TRBV3-1
J gene: TRBJ1-5
CDR3 protein: CASSQGTGSGQPQHF
CDR3 DNA: TGTGCCAGCAGCCAAGGGACAGGGTCAGGTCAGCCCCAGCATTTT

clone size: many
D gene: .
V gene: TRBV5-5
J gene: TRBJ2-1
CDR3 protein: CASSWDWDEQFF
CDR3 DNA: TGTGCCAGCAGCTGGGATTGGGATGAGCAGTTCTTC

clone size: few
D gene: .
V gene: TRBV11-3
J gene: TRBJ1-3
CDR3 protein: CASSLGIGNTIYF
CDR3 DNA: TGTGCCAGCAGCTTGGGGATTGGAAACACCATATATTTT

clone size: few
D gene: .
V gene: TRBV6-2/TRBV6-3
J gene: TRBJ2-1
CDR3 protein: CASSYMGVGYNEQFF
CDR3 DNA: TGTGCCAGCAGTTACATGGGGGTAGGATACAATGAGCAGTTCTTC

clone size: .
D gene: .
V gene: TRBV5-1
J gene: TRBJ2-3
CDR3 protein: CASSFDVGTSTDTQYF
CDR3 DNA: TGCGCCAGCAGCTTTGATGTGGGGACTAGCACAGATACGCAGTATTTT

clone size: few
D gene: TRBD2
V gene: TRBV7-9
J gene: TRBJ2-5
CDR3 protein: CASSLAGSSGSSEETQYF
CDR3 DNA: TGTGCCAGCAGCTTAGCAGGGTCTAGCGGGAGTAGCGAAGAGACCCAGTACTTC

clone size: few
D gene: .
V gene: TRBV20-1
J gene: TRBJ1-5
CDR3 protein: CSARDISLSDQPQHF
CDR3 DNA: TGCAGTGCTAGAGATATCAGTTTATCCGATCAGCCCCAGCATTTT

clone size: .
D gene: TRBD2
V gene: TRBV4-1
J gene: TRBJ2-7
CDR3 protein: CASSQDRAELAGGFYEQYF
CDR3 DNA: TGCGCCAGCAGCCAAGATCGAGCGGAATTAGCGGGAGGGTTCTACGAGCAGTACTTC

clone size: .
D gene: .
V gene: TRBV29-1
J gene: TRBJ1-1
CDR3 protein: CSVEAGTSAFF
CDR3 DNA: TGCAGCGTTGAAGCAGGGACGAGCGCTTTCTTT

clone size: many
D gene: TRBD1
V gene: TRBV29-1
J gene: TRBJ1-1
CDR3 protein: CSVATGGAGEAFF
CDR3 DNA: TGCAGCGTTGCCACAGGGGGCGCGGGTGAAGCTTTCTTT

clone size: few
D gene: TRBD1
V gene: TRBV15
J gene: TRBJ1-5
CDR3 protein: CATSRGGGGGQPQHF
CDR3 DNA: TGTGCCACCAGCAGAGGGGGAGGGGGCGGTCAGCCCCAGCATTTT

clone size: .
D gene: .
V gene: TRBV5-1
J gene: TRBJ2-1
CDR3 protein: CASSRGTGGEQFF
CDR3 DNA: TGCGCCAGCAGCCGCGGGACTGGAGGTGAGCAGTTCTTC

clone size: many
D gene: TRBD2
V gene: TRBV25-1
J gene: TRBJ2-7
CDR3 protein: CATKRGSGSAYEQYF
CDR3 DNA: TGTGCCACCAAAAGGGGAAGCGGGAGTGCTTACGAGCAGTACTTC

clone size: few
D gene: TRBD1
V gene: TRBV24-1
J gene: TRBJ1-1
CDR3 protein: CATSDFLNRGRWTEAFF
CDR3 DNA: TGTGCCACCAGTGATTTTCTCAACAGGGGCAGGTGGACTGAAGCTTTCTTT

clone size: many
D gene: .
V gene: TRBV15
J gene: TRBJ2-1
CDR3 protein: CATSMLMGWTYNEQFF
CDR3 DNA: TGTGCCACCAGCATGCTTATGGGTTGGACCTACAATGAGCAGTTCTTC